The 18 T cell receptor beta chains below all came from one sample that was sequenced in a study of control samples from healthy donors and cancer patients. The data were produced by immunoSEQ multiplex PCR, yet TCRdb's version contains in-frame clones alone and is incomplete. Here the sample spans 130,000 or so clones, 87% being singletons. The specimen sequenced was blood. Receptors were obtained from a man aged 55 to 70 in good health.

This sequence joins TRBV30 and TRBJ2-7, with 9 bases matching TRBD2. The trim removed 0 bases at V and 1 base at J, leaving 10 bases unmatched. Germline V CDR1 and CDR2: GTSNPN, SVGIG (reference sequence). The CDR3 is 17 residues long. CDR3 DNA: TGTGCCTGGAGTGTGAGTAGCGGGGGACAAACGTCCTACGAGCAGTACTTC. Translation gives CAWSVSSGGQTSYEQYF. The full variable domain, its missing parts supplied by reference TRBV30 and TRBJ2-7, is SQTIHQWPATLVQPVGSPLSLECTVEGTSNPNLYWYRQAAGRGLQLLFYSVGIGQISSEVPQNLSASRPQDRQFILSSKKLLLSDSGFYLCAWSVSSGGQTSYEQYFGPGTRLTVT.

The chain has TRBV19 and TRBJ2-3; 7 positions agree with TRBD2. CDR1 LNHDA and CDR2 SQIVND come from the germline V gene (reference sequence). With 4 bases clipped from V and 2 bases from J, the junction kept 6 bases outside the gene matches. This CDR3 has 15 residues. CDR3: CASSTARGDTDTQYF. The CDR3 DNA reads TGTGCCAGTAGTACCGCACGGGGGGACACAGATACGCAGTATTTT. The full variable domain, completed using reference TRBV19 and TRBJ2-3, is DGGITQSPKYLFRKEGQNVTLSCEQNLNHDAMYWYRQDPGQGLRLIYYSQIVNDFQKGDIAEGYSVSREKKESFPLTVTSAQKNPTAFYLCASSTARGDTDTQYFGPGTRLTVL.

Notes on this clone: An end of the junction does not agree with germline; a read error may underlie this. The rearrangement links TRBV7-2 to TRBJ2-2; 7 bases are a match to TRBD2. Looked up from germline, CDR1 is SGHTA and CDR2 is FQGNSA. The CDR3 extends over 17 amino acids. For the CDR3, the DNA is TGTGCCAGCAGCTTAAGGTTGAGGGAGGGGAACGCCGGGGAGCTGTTTTTT. Protein: CASSLRLREGNAGELFF.

This clone has only one observation. The V and J genes are TRBV12-5 and TRBJ1-2; TRBD1 aligns across 7 bases. Germline V gives CDR1 LGHNT, CDR2 FRNRAP. This CDR3 has 18 amino acids. Trimming at V came to 1 base and at J to 0 bases, leaving 11 bases not matched to a gene. The CDR3 here is CASGLATNRGGPNYGYTF. The CDR3 DNA is TGTGCTAGTGGTTTGGCTACAAACAGGGGAGGCCCTAACTATGGCTACACCTTC.

In its sample, this clone was seen a few times. The chain joins TRBV5-1 to TRBJ2-2, with 8 bases identical to TRBD1. V gave up 1 base and J gave up 8 bases; unmatched junction bases: 4. The CDR3 contains 14 residues. Germline V gene lookup returns CDR1 SGHRS and CDR2 YFSETQ. CDR3 protein: CASSLWQGAGELFF. In nucleotides, the CDR3 is TGCGCCAGCAGCTTGTGGCAGGGGGCAGGGGAGCTGTTTTTT.

This chain connects TRBV19 to TRBJ1-2, with TRBD1 matching over 10 bases. With V trimmed by 5 bases and J by 8 bases, 11 bases remained unmatched. Germline V CDR1 and CDR2: LNHDA, SQIVND (reference sequence). The CDR3 runs to 15 residues. The CDR3 bases are TGTGCCAGTAGTCCCCGGGACAGGGGCGTCGGGGGCTACACCTTC. This gives the protein CASSPRDRGVGGYTF.

The rearrangement uses TRBV21-1 and TRBJ1-5. TRBV21-1 is tagged as a pseudogene. CDR3 size: 12 residues. The CDR3 loop is CASSQTYQPQHF. The CDR3 DNA reads as TGTGCCAGCAGCCAGACCTATCAGCCCCAGCATTTT.

The chain recombines TRBV5-4 with TRBJ2-2; 10 bases agree with TRBD2. CDR3 size: 14 residues. The germline V gene encodes CDR1 SGHNT and CDR2 YYREEE (reference sequence). V lost 6 bases, J lost 5 bases, and 4 bases stayed unmatched. The CDR3 here is CASKGLATTGELFF. The CDR3 DNA reads TGTGCCAGCAAGGGACTAGCGACTACCGGGGAGCTGTTTTTT.

The rearrangement links TRBV27 to TRBJ2-1, with 9 bases matching TRBD2. CDR1 is MNHEY and CDR2 is SMNVEV in the germline V gene (reference sequence). Trimming cost V 3 bases and J 15 bases; bases outside gene matches: 9. The CDR3 extends over 13 amino acids. The CDR3 nucleotides are TGTGCCAGCAGTTTTTCCGGGACTAGCCTACGGTTCTTC. Translated: CASSFSGTSLRFF.

The V and J genes are TRBV3-1 (or the pseudogene TRBV3-2) and TRBJ1-5; unclear D gene. Looked up from germline, CDR1 is LGHDT and CDR2 is YNNKEL (reference sequence). The V and J ends lost 1 base and 6 bases respectively, with 7 bases between them. This CDR3 region has 13 residues. This CDR3 is CASSQVESQPQHF. CDR3 DNA: TGTGCCAGCAGCCAAGTGGAGAGTCAGCCCCAGCATTTT.

The rearrangement uses TRBV28 and TRBJ1-1; 9 nucleotides line up with TRBD1. Trimming at V came to 6 bases and at J to 5 bases, leaving 10 bases not matched to a gene. Germline V gene lookup returns CDR1 MDHEN and CDR2 SYDVKM. This CDR3 is built from 15 residues. CDR3 protein: CASRSQGAGKTEAFF. In nucleotides, the CDR3 is TGTGCCAGCAGATCACAGGGGGCGGGGAAAACTGAAGCTTTCTTT. Full variable domain (missing parts from reference TRBV28 and TRBJ1-1): DVKVTQSSRYLVKRTGEKVFLECVQDMDHENMFWYRQDPGLGLRLIYFSYDVKMKEKGDIPEGYSVSREKKERFSLILESASTNQTSMYLCASRSQGAGKTEAFFGQGTRLTVV.

The chain carries TRBV18 and TRBJ1-2, with 8 bases lining up with TRBD1. This CDR3 has 15 amino acids. Trimming removed 2 bases from V and 7 bases from J; junction bases left unmatched: 9. CDR1 and CDR2 (germline): KGHSH, LQKENI. The chain's CDR3 is CASSPRQGAFSGYTF. CDR3 coding DNA: TGTGCCAGCTCACCAAGGCAGGGGGCGTTCTCTGGCTACACCTTC.

The chain carries TRBV3-1 (or the pseudogene TRBV3-2) and TRBJ2-6, with D unresolved. The CDR3 has 15 amino acids. V lost 0 bases and J 4 bases, leaving 7 bases between the germline ends. CDR1 LGHDT and CDR2 YNNKEL come from the germline V gene (reference sequence). The CDR3 protein is CASSQDLQGANVLTF. CDR3 in DNA: TGTGCCAGCAGCCAAGATCTACAAGGGGCCAACGTCCTGACTTTC.

V and J are TRBV7-3 and TRBJ2-2; 8 bases are shared with TRBD1. The CDR3 consists of 15 residues. The trim removed 5 bases at V and 0 bases at J, leaving 2 bases unmatched. CDR1 is SGHTA and CDR2 is FQGTGA in the germline V gene. CDR3 DNA sequence: TGTGCCAGCAGCATGGGACAGGCGAACACCGGGGAGCTGTTTTTT. The encoded protein is CASSMGQANTGELFF.

CDR3 nucleotides: TGTGCCTCCAGGGCAGGGGCTCAACGGTTTGGCGGGGAGCTGTTTTTT. This sequence encodes CASRAGAQRFGGELFF. The chain joins TRBV19 to TRBJ2-2; possible D gene TRBD1, 6 bases. V lost 11 bases and J 7 bases, leaving 26 bases between the germline ends. This CDR3 region has 16 residues. Germline loops: CDR1 LNHDA, CDR2 SQIVND (reference sequence).

The chain is built from TRBV7-2 and TRBJ1-6, with D tentatively TRBD1 (5 bases). Trimming removed 2 bases at V and 6 bases at J, with 14 bases between. The germline V gene encodes CDR1 SGHTA and CDR2 FQGNSA. There are 16 residues in the CDR3. CDR3 in amino acids: CASSLMGLQANSPLHF. CDR3 DNA sequence: TGTGCCAGCAGCTTAATGGGGTTACAGGCTAATTCACCCCTCCACTTT.

The J gene is TRBJ1-5, the V gene TRBV6-1; D remains ambiguous. Germline loops: CDR1 MNHNS, CDR2 SASEGT. V lost 0 bases, J lost 11 bases, and 8 bases lay in between. The CDR3 contains 12 residues. The CDR3 region has the DNA TGTGCCAGCAGTGAAGCCGCCTCCGCCCAGCATTTT. As protein: CASSEAASAQHF.

The chain uses TRBV2 and TRBJ2-5, with TRBD2 matching 7 bases. Germline assignment: CDR1 SNHLY and CDR2 FYNNEI. V was pared by 0 bases and J by 3 bases, with 10 bases of the junction left unmatched. The CDR3 is made up of 17 amino acids. DNA of the CDR3: TGTGCCAGCAGTGAAGCGGGAGGGCTTGGACTTAAAGAGACCCAGTACTTC. Amino acids: CASSEAGGLGLKETQYF.